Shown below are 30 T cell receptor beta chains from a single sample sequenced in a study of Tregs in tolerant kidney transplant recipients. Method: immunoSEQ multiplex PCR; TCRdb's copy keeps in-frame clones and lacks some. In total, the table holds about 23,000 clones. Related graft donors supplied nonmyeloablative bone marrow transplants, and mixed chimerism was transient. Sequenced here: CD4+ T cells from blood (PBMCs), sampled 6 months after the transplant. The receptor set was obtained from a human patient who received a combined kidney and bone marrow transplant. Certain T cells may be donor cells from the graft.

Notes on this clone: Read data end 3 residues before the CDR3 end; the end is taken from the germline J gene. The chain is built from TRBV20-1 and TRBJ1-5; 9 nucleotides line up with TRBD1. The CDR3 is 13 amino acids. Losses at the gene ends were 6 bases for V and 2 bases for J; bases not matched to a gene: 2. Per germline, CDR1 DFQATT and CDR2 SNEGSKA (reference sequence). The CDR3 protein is CSARTGGNQPQHF. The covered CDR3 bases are TGCAGTGCCAGGACAGGGGGCAATCAGCCC.

The CDR3 DNA, read in part, is TGCAGTGCTAGAGCAACAGGTAGCTCCTACGAG. It is translated as CSARATGSSYE. The full CDR3 protein reads CSARATGSSYEQYF. J is TRBJ2-7 and V is TRBV20-1; TRBD1 might be the D (5 bases). The read ends 3 residues before the CDR3 terminus; that terminus is restored from the germline J gene. The ends were cut back, 1 base at V and 0 bases at J, with 10 bases in the middle. The CDR3 totals 14 residues. CDR1 and CDR2 (germline): DFQATT, SNEGSKA (reference sequence).

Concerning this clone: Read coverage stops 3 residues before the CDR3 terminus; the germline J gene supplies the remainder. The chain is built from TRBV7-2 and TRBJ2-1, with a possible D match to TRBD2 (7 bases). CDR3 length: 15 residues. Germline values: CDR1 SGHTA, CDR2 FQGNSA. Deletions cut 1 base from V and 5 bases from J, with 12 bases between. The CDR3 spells CASSLVGGANNEQFF. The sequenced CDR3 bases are TGTGCCAGCAGCTTAGTAGGGGGGGCCAACAATGAG.

CDR3 DNA (partial): TGCAGTGCGAACAAGTATATTACCGGGACATACACGAACACTGAA. This encodes CSANKYITGTYTNTE. The full CDR3 protein reads CSANKYITGTYTNTEAFF. This sequence joins TRBV20-1 and TRBJ1-1; D is possibly TRBD1 (6 bases). The read terminates 3 residues ahead of where the CDR3 ends, so the germline J gene completes it. The CDR3 is 18 amino acids. Per germline, CDR1 DFQATT and CDR2 SNEGSKA (reference sequence). V shed 6 bases and J shed 1 base, with 27 bases lying between them.

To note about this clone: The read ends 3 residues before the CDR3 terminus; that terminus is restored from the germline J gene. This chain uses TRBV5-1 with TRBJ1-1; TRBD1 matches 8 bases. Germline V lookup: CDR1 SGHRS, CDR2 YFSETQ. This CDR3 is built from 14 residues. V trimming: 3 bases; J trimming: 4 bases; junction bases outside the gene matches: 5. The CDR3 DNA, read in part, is TGCGCCAGCAGCTCACAGGGGGGAGGCACTGAA. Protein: CASSSQGGGTE. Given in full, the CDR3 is CASSSQGGGTEAFF. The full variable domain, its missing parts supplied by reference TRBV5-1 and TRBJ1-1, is KAGVTQTPRYLIKTRGQQVTLSCSPISGHRSVSWYQQTPGQGLQFLFEYFSETQRNKGNFPGRFSGRQFSNSRSEMNVSTLELGDSALYLCASSSQGGGTEAFFGQGTRLTVV.

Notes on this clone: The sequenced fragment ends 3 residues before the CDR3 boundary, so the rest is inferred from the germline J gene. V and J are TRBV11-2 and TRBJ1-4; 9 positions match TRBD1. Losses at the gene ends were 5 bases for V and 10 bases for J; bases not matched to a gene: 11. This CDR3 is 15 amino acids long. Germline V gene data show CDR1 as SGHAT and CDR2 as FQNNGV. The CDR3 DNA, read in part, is TGTGCCAGCAGCCCACCCGGGACAGGGAGAGGAAAA. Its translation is CASSPPGTGRGK. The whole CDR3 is CASSPPGTGRGKLFF.

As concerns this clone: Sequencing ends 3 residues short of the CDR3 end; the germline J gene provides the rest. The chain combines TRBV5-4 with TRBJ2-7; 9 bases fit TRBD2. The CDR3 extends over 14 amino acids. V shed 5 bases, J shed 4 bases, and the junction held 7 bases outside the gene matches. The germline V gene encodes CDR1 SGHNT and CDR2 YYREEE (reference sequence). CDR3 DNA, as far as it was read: TGTGCCAGCAGTCCTCTAGCGGGATCGTACGAG. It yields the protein CASSPLAGSYE. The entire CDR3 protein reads CASSPLAGSYEQYF.

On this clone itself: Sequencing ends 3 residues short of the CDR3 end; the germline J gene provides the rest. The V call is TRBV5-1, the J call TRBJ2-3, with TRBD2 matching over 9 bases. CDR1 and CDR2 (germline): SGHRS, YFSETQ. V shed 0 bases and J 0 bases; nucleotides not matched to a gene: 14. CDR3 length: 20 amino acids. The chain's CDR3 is CASSLEYGLASSTSTDTQYF. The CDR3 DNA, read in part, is TGCGCCAGCAGCTTGGAATACGGACTAGCGAGTAGCACTAGCACAGATACG.

The part of the CDR3 DNA that was read is TGCAGCGCTGGCCGTAAGGGCGAG. Translated: CSAGRKGE. The whole CDR3 reads CSAGRKGEQYF. The J gene is TRBJ2-7, the V gene TRBV29-1; D is unclear. The read ends 3 residues early relative to the CDR3; the germline J gene fills the gap. Trimming took off 7 bases at V and 6 bases at J, with 13 bases between the two ends. CDR3 size: 11 residues. The germline gives CDR1 SQVTM, CDR2 ANQGSEA.

The CDR3 DNA, read in part, is TGTGCCAGTAGTGGCCGGACTAGCGAGAAAGCCGGGGAG. This sequence encodes CASSGRTSEKAGE. The full CDR3 reads CASSGRTSEKAGELFF. The chain uses TRBV19 and TRBJ2-2, with 9 bases aligning to TRBD2. The read falls 3 residues short of the CDR3 end, and the missing part is taken from the germline J gene. CDR1 and CDR2 from the germline V gene are LNHDA and SQIVND (reference sequence). V gave up 5 bases and J gave up 6 bases; unmatched junction bases: 10. This CDR3 contains 16 residues.

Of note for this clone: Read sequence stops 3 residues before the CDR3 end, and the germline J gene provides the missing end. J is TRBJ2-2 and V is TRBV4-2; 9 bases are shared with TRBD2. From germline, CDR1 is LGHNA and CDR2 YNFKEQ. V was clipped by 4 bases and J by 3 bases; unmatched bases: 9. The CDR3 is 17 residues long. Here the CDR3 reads CASSPLYSGSYTGELFF. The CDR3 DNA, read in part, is TGTGCCAGCAGCCCCCTATATAGCGGGAGCTACACCGGGGAG.

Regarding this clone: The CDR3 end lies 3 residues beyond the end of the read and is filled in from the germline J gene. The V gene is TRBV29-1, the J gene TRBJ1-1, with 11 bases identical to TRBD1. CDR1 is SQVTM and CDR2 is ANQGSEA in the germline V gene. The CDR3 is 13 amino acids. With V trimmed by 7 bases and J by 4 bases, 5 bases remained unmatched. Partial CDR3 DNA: TGCAGCGCTGGAGGGACAGGGGGCACTGAA. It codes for CSAGGTGGTE. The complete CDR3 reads CSAGGTGGTEAFF.

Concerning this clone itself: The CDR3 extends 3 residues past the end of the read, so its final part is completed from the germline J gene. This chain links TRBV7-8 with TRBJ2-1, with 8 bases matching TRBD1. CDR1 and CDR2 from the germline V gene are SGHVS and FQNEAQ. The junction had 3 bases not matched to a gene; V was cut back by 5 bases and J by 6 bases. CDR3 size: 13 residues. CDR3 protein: CASSIGTGNEQFF. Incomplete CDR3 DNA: TGTGCCAGCAGCATCGGGACAGGCAATGAG. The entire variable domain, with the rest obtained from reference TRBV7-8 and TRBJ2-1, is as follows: GAGVSQSPRYKVAKRGQDVALRCDPISGHVSLFWYQQALGQGPEFLTYFQNEAQLDKSGLPSDRFFAERPEGSVSTLKIQRTQQEDSAVYLCASSIGTGNEQFFGPGTRLTVL.

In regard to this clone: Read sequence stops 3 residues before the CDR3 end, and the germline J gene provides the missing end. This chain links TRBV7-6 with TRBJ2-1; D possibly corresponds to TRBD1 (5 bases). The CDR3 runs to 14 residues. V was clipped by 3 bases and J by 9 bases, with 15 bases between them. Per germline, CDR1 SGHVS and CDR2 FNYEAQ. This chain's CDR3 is CASSLGRVASEQFF. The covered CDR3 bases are TGTGCCAGCAGCTTGGGCAGGGTTGCGAGTGAG.

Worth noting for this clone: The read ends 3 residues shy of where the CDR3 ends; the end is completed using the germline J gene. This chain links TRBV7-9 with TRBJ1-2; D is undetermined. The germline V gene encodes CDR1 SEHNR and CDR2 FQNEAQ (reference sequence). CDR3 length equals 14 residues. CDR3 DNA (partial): TGTGCCAGCAGCTTAGGAGGGTTTAATCGGGGC. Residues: CASSLGGFNRG. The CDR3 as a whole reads CASSLGGFNRGYTF.

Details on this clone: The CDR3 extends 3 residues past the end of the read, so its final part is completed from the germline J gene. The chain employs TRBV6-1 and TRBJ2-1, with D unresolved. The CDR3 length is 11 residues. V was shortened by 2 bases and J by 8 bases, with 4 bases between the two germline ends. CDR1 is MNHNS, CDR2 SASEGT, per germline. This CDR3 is CASSEPYEQFF. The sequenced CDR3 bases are TGTGCCAGCAGTGAACCCTATGAG.

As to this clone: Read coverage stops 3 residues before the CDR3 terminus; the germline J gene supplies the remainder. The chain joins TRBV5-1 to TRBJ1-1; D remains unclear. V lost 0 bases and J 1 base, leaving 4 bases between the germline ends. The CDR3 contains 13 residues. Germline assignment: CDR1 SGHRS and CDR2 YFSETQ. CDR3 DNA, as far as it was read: TGCGCCAGCAGCTTGGTCAAGAACACTGAA. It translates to CASSLVKNTE. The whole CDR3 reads CASSLVKNTEAFF.

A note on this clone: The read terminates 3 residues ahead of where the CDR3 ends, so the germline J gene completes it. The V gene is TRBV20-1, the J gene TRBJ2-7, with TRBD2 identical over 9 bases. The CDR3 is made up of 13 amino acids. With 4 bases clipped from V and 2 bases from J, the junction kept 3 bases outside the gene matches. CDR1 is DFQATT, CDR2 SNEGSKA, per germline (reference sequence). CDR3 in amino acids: CSAISGGAYEQYF. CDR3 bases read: TGCAGTGCTATTAGCGGGGGAGCCTACGAG.

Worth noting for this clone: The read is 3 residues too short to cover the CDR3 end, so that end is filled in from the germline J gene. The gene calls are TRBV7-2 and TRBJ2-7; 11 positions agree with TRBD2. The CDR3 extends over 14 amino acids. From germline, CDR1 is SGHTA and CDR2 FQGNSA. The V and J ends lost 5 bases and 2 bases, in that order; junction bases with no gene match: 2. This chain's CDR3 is CASSNSGRAYEQYF. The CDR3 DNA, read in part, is TGTGCCAGCAGCAATAGCGGGAGGGCCTACGAG.

The CDR3 loop is CASSYPTGAYGYTF. The CDR3 bases that were read are TGTGCCAGCAGTTACCCGACAGGGGCCTATGGC. V gene TRBV6-2 or TRBV6-3 combines with J gene TRBJ1-2; 8 bases are shared with TRBD1. The CDR3 end falls 3 residues outside the read, so it is completed with the germline J gene. Trimming removed 2 bases from V and 4 bases from J; junction bases left unmatched: 3. Germline V CDR1 and CDR2: MNHEY, SVGEGT. The CDR3 has 14 residues.

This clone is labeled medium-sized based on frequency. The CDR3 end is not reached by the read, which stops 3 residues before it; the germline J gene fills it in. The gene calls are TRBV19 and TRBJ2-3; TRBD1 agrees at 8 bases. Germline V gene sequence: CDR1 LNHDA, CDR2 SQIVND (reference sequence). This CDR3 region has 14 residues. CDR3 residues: CASSIAPDRGTQYF. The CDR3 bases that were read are TGTGCCAGTAGTATAGCCCCAGACAGGGGAACG.

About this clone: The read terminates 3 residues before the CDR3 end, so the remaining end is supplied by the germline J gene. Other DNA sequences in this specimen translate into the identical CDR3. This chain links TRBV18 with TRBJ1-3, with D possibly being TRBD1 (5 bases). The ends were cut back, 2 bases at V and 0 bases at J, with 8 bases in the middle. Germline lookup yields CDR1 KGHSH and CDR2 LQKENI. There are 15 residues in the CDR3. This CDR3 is CASSPGQGSGNTIYF. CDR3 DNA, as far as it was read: TGTGCCAGCTCACCAGGTCAGGGCTCTGGAAACACC.

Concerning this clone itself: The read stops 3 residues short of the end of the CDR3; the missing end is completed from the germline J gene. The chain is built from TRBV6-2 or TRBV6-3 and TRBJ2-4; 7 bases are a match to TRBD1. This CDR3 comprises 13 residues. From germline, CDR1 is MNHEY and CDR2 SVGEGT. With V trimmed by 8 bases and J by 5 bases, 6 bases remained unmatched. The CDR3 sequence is CASARGRENIQYF. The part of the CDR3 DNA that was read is TGTGCCAGCGCGAGGGGGCGAGAAAACATT.

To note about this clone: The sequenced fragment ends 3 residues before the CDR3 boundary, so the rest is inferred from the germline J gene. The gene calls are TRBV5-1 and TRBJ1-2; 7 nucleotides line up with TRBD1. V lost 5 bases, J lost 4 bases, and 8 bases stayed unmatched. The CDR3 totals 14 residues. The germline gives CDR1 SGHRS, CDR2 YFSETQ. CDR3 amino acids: CASRLAGGGYGYTF. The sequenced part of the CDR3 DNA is TGCGCCAGCAGACTCGCAGGGGGAGGCTATGGC.

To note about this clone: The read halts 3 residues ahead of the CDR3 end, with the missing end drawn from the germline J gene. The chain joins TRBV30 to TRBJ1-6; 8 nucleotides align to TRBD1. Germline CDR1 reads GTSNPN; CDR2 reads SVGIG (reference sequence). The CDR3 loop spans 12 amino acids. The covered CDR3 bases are TGTGCCTGGAGCGAGGGACAGGCTCCC. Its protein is CAWSEGQAP. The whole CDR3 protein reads CAWSEGQAPLHF.

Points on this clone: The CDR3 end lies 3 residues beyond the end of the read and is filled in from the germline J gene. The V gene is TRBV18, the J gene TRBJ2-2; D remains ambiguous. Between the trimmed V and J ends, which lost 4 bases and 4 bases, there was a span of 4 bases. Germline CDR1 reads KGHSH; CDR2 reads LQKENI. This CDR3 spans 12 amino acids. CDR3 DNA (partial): TGTGCCAGCTCACTAATCACCGGGGAG. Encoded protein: CASSLITGE. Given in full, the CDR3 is CASSLITGELFF.

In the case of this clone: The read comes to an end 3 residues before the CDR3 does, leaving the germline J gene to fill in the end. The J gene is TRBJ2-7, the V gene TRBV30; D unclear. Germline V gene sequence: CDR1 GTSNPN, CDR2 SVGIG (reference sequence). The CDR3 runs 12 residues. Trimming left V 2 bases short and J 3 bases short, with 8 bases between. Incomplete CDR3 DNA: TGTGCCTGGAGTTCTGGCTTCTACGAG. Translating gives CAWSSGFYE. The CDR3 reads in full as CAWSSGFYEQYF.

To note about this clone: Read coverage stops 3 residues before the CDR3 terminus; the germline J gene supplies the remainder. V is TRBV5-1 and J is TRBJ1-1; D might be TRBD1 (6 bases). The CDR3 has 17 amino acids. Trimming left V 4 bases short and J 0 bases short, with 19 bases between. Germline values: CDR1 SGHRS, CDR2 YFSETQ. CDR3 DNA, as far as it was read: TGCGCCAGCAGCCGAGGGTGGATGGGGGCAATGAACACTGAA. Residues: CASSRGWMGAMNTE. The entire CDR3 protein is CASSRGWMGAMNTEAFF.

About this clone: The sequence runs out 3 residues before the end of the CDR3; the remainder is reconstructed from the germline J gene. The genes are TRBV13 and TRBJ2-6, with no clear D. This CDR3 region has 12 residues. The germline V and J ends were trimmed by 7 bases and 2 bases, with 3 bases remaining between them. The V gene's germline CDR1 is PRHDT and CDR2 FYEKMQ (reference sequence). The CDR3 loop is CASTPGANVLTF. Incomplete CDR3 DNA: TGTGCCAGCACTCCTGGGGCCAACGTC.

This chain's CDR3 is CASRRGTGGGQPQHF. CDR3 DNA (partial): TGTGCCAGTAGAAGAGGGACAGGGGGCGGTCAGCCC. The chain employs TRBV19 and TRBJ1-5, with 12 bases identical to TRBD1. Coverage ceases 3 residues before the CDR3 finishes, and the germline J gene fills in the end. Germline assignment: CDR1 LNHDA and CDR2 SQIVND (reference sequence). The length of the CDR3 is 15 residues. With 6 bases clipped from V and 6 bases from J, the junction kept 6 bases outside the gene matches.